The 23 T cell receptor beta chains listed next were all sequenced from one sample in a study of cytomegalovirus exposure and HLA in healthy donors. Repertoires were generated with immunoSEQ multiplex PCR, while TCRdb's copy carries only in-frame clones and drops some. The profile shows around 150,000 clones, 70% to 85% of them singletons. The specimen was PBMCs. The receptors derive from a man aged 25 to 40 in good health and CMV-seropositive.

This clone was recorded once. The chain combines TRBV19 with TRBJ1-5, with a weak D call TRBD1 (6 bases). Germline loops: CDR1 LNHDA, CDR2 SQIVND (reference sequence). This CDR3 has 15 amino acids. With 5 bases removed from V and 5 bases from J, the gap between germline ends came to 16 bases. DNA for the CDR3: TGTGCCAGTAGTCCCCGAGGGGGGGGACATCAGCCCCAGCATTTT. The encoded protein is CASSPRGGGHQPQHF. The variable domain in full, with the rest retrieved from reference TRBV19 and TRBJ1-5, is DGGITQSPKYLFRKEGQNVTLSCEQNLNHDAMYWYRQDPGQGLRLIYYSQIVNDFQKGDIAEGYSVSREKKESFPLTVTSAQKNPTAFYLCASSPRGGGHQPQHFGDGTRLSIL.

The chain combines TRBV6-5 with TRBJ2-5; perhaps TRBD2 as D (7 bases). From germline, CDR1 is MNHEY and CDR2 SVGAGI. This CDR3 has 14 residues. The V end was cut by 5 bases, the J end by 5 bases, with 15 bases between. CDR3 DNA: TGTGCCAGCAGTCCTTCGGGGGGCAGGGAGACCCAGTACTTC. This sequence encodes CASSPSGGRETQYF.

This clone was recorded only once. The V gene is TRBV29-1, the J gene TRBJ2-5, with 8 positions matching TRBD1. This CDR3 spans 15 amino acids. From germline, CDR1 is SQVTM and CDR2 ANQGSEA. The V segment lost 1 base and the J segment 3 bases; nucleotides outside the gene matches: 7. CDR3 loop: CSVEGSTGEEETQYF. CDR3 DNA: TGCAGCGTTGAAGGTTCGACAGGGGAGGAAGAGACCCAGTACTTC.

The V gene is TRBV19, the J gene TRBJ2-7; possible D gene TRBD2, 5 bases. Germline V gene lookup returns CDR1 LNHDA and CDR2 SQIVND (reference sequence). This CDR3 is built from 14 residues. Trimming removed 0 bases at V and 4 bases at J, with 10 bases between. CDR3 nucleotides: TGTGCCAGTAGTATAGATCGGGAAGGATACGAGCAGTACTTC. Encoded protein: CASSIDREGYEQYF.

The gene calls are TRBV19 and TRBJ2-1, with 10 nucleotides matching TRBD2. CDR3 size: 14 residues. V lost 7 bases and J lost 4; bases outside the gene matches: 4. Germline V lookup: CDR1 LNHDA, CDR2 SQIVND (reference sequence). CDR3 bases: TGTGCCAGTACGGTAGCGGGAGGATACAATGAGCAGTTCTTC. Translation: CASTVAGGYNEQFF.

This clone was found a few times. This chain connects TRBV18 to TRBJ1-5; weak D call: TRBD1 (6 bases). The CDR3 runs to 15 residues. V lost 3 bases, J lost 8 bases, and 17 bases lay in between. Germline lookup yields CDR1 KGHSH and CDR2 LQKENI. The CDR3 coding sequence is TGTGCCAGCTCACCCCCGGGCTCAGGGGAAAAGCCCCAGCATTTT. Translated, it gives CASSPPGSGEKPQHF.

The chain couples TRBV13 to TRBJ2-1, with TRBD1 matching 12 bases. CDR3 length equals 14 residues. Trimming took 5 bases from V and 7 from J; bases not matched to a gene: 3. CDR1 PRHDT and CDR2 FYEKMQ come from the germline V gene (reference sequence). Written as DNA, the CDR3 is TGTGCCAGCAGCGGGGACAGGGGGCTTAATGAGCAGTTCTTC. It specifies CASSGDRGLNEQFF.

The V call is TRBV7-3, the J call TRBJ2-2, with no clear D. V was cut by 4 bases and J by 1 base, with 10 bases left in between. Germline CDR1 SGHTA, CDR2 FQGTGA. CDR3 length: 15 amino acids. As DNA, the CDR3 is TGTGCCAGCAGCTCCCGCGGCCTGAACACCGGGGAGCTGTTTTTT. It is translated as CASSSRGLNTGELFF.

The genes are TRBV30 and TRBJ2-2; 9 bases map to TRBD1. CDR1 is GTSNPN and CDR2 is SVGIG in the germline V gene (reference sequence). The CDR3 runs to 15 residues. V trimming: 5 bases; J trimming: 2 bases; junction bases outside the gene matches: 6. The DNA for the CDR3 is TGTGCCTGGGGGGGACAGGGCAAAAACACCGGGGAGCTGTTTTTT. As protein: CAWGGQGKNTGELFF.

The gene calls are TRBV2 and TRBJ1-1, with D unclear. Germline loops: CDR1 SNHLY, CDR2 FYNNEI. The CDR3 is 12 amino acids. Deletions cut 3 bases from V and 7 bases from J, with 9 bases between. DNA of the CDR3: TGTGCCAGCAGTGAGTTACATTTTGAAGCTTTCTTT. Amino acid sequence: CASSELHFEAFF.

The chain couples TRBV9 to TRBJ2-3; 8 bases match TRBD2. CDR1 and CDR2 (germline): SGDLS, YYNGEE. The CDR3 covers 16 residues. The junction had 8 bases not matched to a gene; V was cut back by 0 bases and J by 5 bases. CDR3 in amino acids: CASSVGISGGGDTQYF. CDR3 coding DNA: TGTGCCAGCAGCGTAGGAATATCGGGGGGGGGAGATACGCAGTATTTT.

This chain joins TRBV5-6 and TRBJ2-1, with 9 bases fitting TRBD1. The J segment lost 7 bases and the V segment lost 4 bases, leaving 12 bases of the junction unmatched. Germline loops: CDR1 SGHDT, CDR2 YYEEEE. The CDR3 spans 16 residues. The CDR3 nucleotides are TGTGCCAGCAGCAGCTACACCGGGACAGGGTATAATGAGCAGTTCTTC. Its protein product is CASSSYTGTGYNEQFF.

Only one count was recorded for this clone. The chain combines TRBV13 with TRBJ2-2; D is ambiguous. CDR1 is PRHDT and CDR2 is FYEKMQ in the germline V gene (reference sequence). V was pared by 5 bases and J by 1 base, with 5 bases between. CDR3 length: 13 residues. CDR3 residues: CASSPLNTGELFF. CDR3 nucleotide sequence: TGTGCCAGCAGCCCCTTGAACACCGGGGAGCTGTTTTTT.

V gene TRBV9 combines with J gene TRBJ1-3; D gene ambiguous. Germline V CDR1 and CDR2: SGDLS, YYNGEE. The ends were cut back, 4 bases at V and 0 bases at J, with 2 bases in the middle. This CDR3 has 12 amino acids. CDR3 residues: CASSRSGNTIYF. CDR3 DNA: TGTGCCAGCAGCCGCTCTGGAAACACCATATATTTT.

This clone came up many times. The V gene is TRBV7-8, the J gene TRBJ2-7, with 8 bases that match TRBD1. The germline CDR1 and CDR2 sequences are SGHVS and FQNEAQ. The CDR3 has 14 residues. V shed 5 bases, J shed 5 bases, and the junction held 8 bases outside the gene matches. CDR3 sequence (DNA): TGTGCCAGCAGCCCCCGGACAGGGACCAACGAGCAGTACTTC. The encoded protein is CASSPRTGTNEQYF.

The CDR3 sequence: CASRNQQGALTYEQYF. DNA of the CDR3: TGTGCCAGCAGGAACCAACAGGGGGCACTAACCTACGAGCAGTACTTC. The chain has TRBV2 and TRBJ2-7; 9 bases agree with TRBD1. CDR1 and CDR2 from the germline V gene are SNHLY and FYNNEI. J gave up 2 bases and V 6 bases, and 11 bases lay outside the gene matches. The CDR3 is made up of 16 amino acids.

V gene TRBV5-1 combines with J gene TRBJ2-2, with 7 nucleotides matching TRBD1. The V gene end was trimmed by 4 bases and the J gene end by 2 bases; junction bases not matched to a gene: 5. The CDR3 length is 15 residues. Germline CDR1 reads SGHRS; CDR2 reads YFSETQ. CDR3 amino acids: CASSTGTVNTGELFF. The CDR3 nucleotides read TGCGCCAGCAGCACCGGGACAGTTAACACCGGGGAGCTGTTTTTT. The full variable domain, in which reference TRBV5-1 and TRBJ2-2 provide the parts outside the CDR3, is KAGVTQTPRYLIKTRGQQVTLSCSPISGHRSVSWYQQTPGQGLQFLFEYFSETQRNKGNFPGRFSGRQFSNSRSEMNVSTLELGDSALYLCASSTGTVNTGELFFGEGSRLTVL.

The CDR3 nucleotides read TGTGCCAGCAGAAGAAGGAGCTCCTACGAGCAGTACTTC. This encodes CASRRRSSYEQYF. The V call is TRBV27, the J call TRBJ2-7; D call uncertain. This CDR3 has 13 amino acids. V lost 6 bases to trimming and J lost 0 bases, with 9 bases between them. Germline V gene lookup returns CDR1 MNHEY and CDR2 SMNVEV (reference sequence).

The chain uses TRBV29-1 and TRBJ2-2, with TRBD1 matching 11 bases. After removal of 6 bases from V and 5 bases from J, the junction contained 5 bases not matched to a gene. The CDR3 totals 14 residues. Germline CDR1 is SQVTM and CDR2 is ANQGSEA. The CDR3 bases are TGCAGCGTCCGGACAGGGGGCGAAACCGGGGAGCTGTTTTTT. Amino acids: CSVRTGGETGELFF.

This clone showed up just once. The chain is built from TRBV6-1 and TRBJ1-2; 7 bases match TRBD1. V lost 3 bases to trimming and J lost 8 bases; unmatched junction nucleotides: 12. This CDR3 is 15 amino acids long. Per germline, CDR1 MNHNS and CDR2 SASEGT. CDR3 sequence (DNA): TGTGCCAGCAGTGATGGTACAGGGGAATTTGAGGGCTACACCTTC. Its protein is CASSDGTGEFEGYTF.

The V gene is TRBV7-9, the J gene TRBJ1-3; maybe TRBD1 (6 bases). Germline-derived CDR1 and CDR2 are SEHNR and FQNEAQ (reference sequence). CDR3 length equals 15 residues. The V gene lost 7 bases and the J gene lost 0 bases, with 13 bases spanning the gap. This CDR3 is CASTFGQLSGNTIYF. The CDR3 DNA is TGTGCCAGCACCTTTGGACAGCTCTCTGGAAACACCATATATTTT. The variable domain in full, completed from reference TRBV7-9 and TRBJ1-3, reads DTGVSQNPRHKITKRGQNVTFRCDPISEHNRLYWYRQTLGQGPEFLTYFQNEAQLEKSRLLSDRFSAERPKGSFSTLEIQRTEQGDSAMYLCASTFGQLSGNTIYFGEGSWLTVV.

V is TRBV15 and J is TRBJ1-1; 7 nucleotides match TRBD1. Germline V gene lookup returns CDR1 LNHNV and CDR2 YYDKDF (reference sequence). The junction had 7 bases not matched to a gene; V was cut back by 3 bases and J by 0 bases. CDR3 size: 16 residues. The CDR3 coding sequence is TGTGCCACCAGCAGGCGAGGGACAGCTATGAACACTGAAGCTTTCTTT. Translation gives CATSRRGTAMNTEAFF.

The V call is TRBV6-5, the J call TRBJ1-4; D uncertain. Germline CDR1 and CDR2: MNHEY and SVGAGI. With 0 bases removed from V and 5 bases from J, the gap between germline ends came to 10 bases. The length of the CDR3 is 15 residues. The CDR3 sequence is CASSYSETTNEKLFF. The DNA of the CDR3 is TGTGCCAGCAGTTACTCGGAGACCACCAATGAAAAACTGTTTTTT.